The sequence of this TCR beta chain was determined in a study of CD4 T cells in relation to SARS-CoV-2 and coronaviruses (dated by TCRdb to the early 2020s). In the study overall: In the ViraFEST assay, PBMCs were grown with antigen for nine to eleven days, and TCR beta CDR3s were then sequenced to identify antigen-specific clonal expansions. Memory CD4+ T cell crossreactivity between SARS-CoV-2 and common cold coronavirus spike proteins was assessed at the TCR clonotype level in the study. An HIV-1 Nef peptide pool or a culture without peptide was used as the negative reference condition. The Adaptive Biotechnologies TCR-sequencing kit was used to sequence samples from a few pre-COVID donors and the naive versus memory experiments, whereas other data were Illumina-based. A different TCR-beta assay, based on Illumina, was used to sequence expansion assays from other donors in the study. Shared crossreactive spike epitopes were mapped to their HLA restriction using patient-derived lymphoblastoid cell lines. The investigation overall reported the following: Small numbers of patients and of tested TCRs limited the study. No donor contributed both pre-pandemic and post-infection samples, which limited tracing the source of pre-existing responses. In around two thirds of donors, memory CD4+ clonotypes turned up that crossrecognized SARS-CoV-2 and at least one common cold coronavirus spike. Since the crossreactivity analysis centred on spike protein, crossreactivity against other viral proteins was not assessed. Compared with monoreactive clones, crossreactive clones had significantly weaker SARS-CoV-2-driven expansion, a result consistent with antigenic imprinting.

CD4+ T cells from unexposed donors were collected before the COVID-19 pandemic (2011-2018). After around 11 days of culture, CD4+ T cells were isolated with the EasySep CD4+ T cell isolation kit. As cell numbers permitted, CD4+ T cells from unexposed donors were tested for reactivity to SARS-CoV-2 S and N and to four common cold coronavirus spike pools. Each well held more than 1.5 million PBMCs cultured in IMDM containing approximately 5% human AB serum and 7.5 to 10 IU/ml IL-2. Half of the culture medium was replaced with fresh IL-2-containing medium on days 3 and 7. Each peptide culture condition was generally run in triplicate replicate wells. The leukapheresis product used for the unexposed donors was purchased from a commercial source. Ficoll-Paque PLUS gradient centrifugation was used to isolate PBMCs from leukapheresis product or whole blood. PBMCs were either cryopreserved at -140°C or used fresh in the expansion assay. The QIAamp Micro DNA Kit was used to extract genomic DNA from the CD4+ T cells.

The library was obtained by the immunoSEQ multiplex PCR assay. The original methods were these. Preprocessing removed nonproductive sequences and CDR3s not starting with C, not ending with F or W, or shorter than 7 amino acids. Antigen-specific clonotypes were called with the MANAFEST web app, based on expansion relative to reference and other culture wells. A clone was considered positive if significant expansion relative to the reference culture was observed in 2 of 3 replicate wells at an FDR below 0.05. For a clone to be considered positive, significant expansion relative to all other tandem wells and an odds ratio above 5 were also required. Pairwise Levenshtein distance, computed with the stringdist R package after three terminal residues were trimmed from each end, was used as the measure of CDR3 homology. TCRdb obtained this table from immuneACCESS and retained in-frame rearrangements with V and J assigned. These tables miss some clones; where compared with another copy, unresolved V genes account for less than half of the shortfall, and the remainder is unexplained. Clone size and V and J calls were adopted from that table, with D and trimming inferred from the DNA. In this sample the table shows around 28,000 clones, about 79% of which occur a single time. Roughly 23% of the sample is taken by the ten largest.

V drops 5 bases and J drops 7 bases, leaving 17 bases in between. CDR1 and CDR2, looked up from the germline V gene, are SGHTA and FQGNSA. The CDR3 starts with the cysteine, ends with the phenylalanine, and has 14 residues. Only the CDR3 portion is preserved as DNA: 42 bases, with reading frame beginning at the first base. About this clone itself: It has no known antigen specificity. Per-nucleotide qualities are absent, and no much larger clonotype sits a single base away.

This sequence originates from a human donor in good health. Specimen: CD4+ T cells from PBMCs, cultured in vitro. The receptor chain draws on TRBV7-2 and TRBJ1-2; the D gene lacks a confident call. The DNA is TGTGCCAGCAGCCCGGAACCCGGCTTTATTGGCTACACCTTC. Translated, it gives CASSPEPGFIGYTF.